Reported below is one TCR beta chain. No antigen is known for it. No much larger clone exists at a distance of one base, and base qualities are not known. Other DNA sequences of this sample code for an identical CDR3. Using the deep immunoSEQ assay, multiplex PCR amplified TCR CDR3 regions from genomic DNA. For each cell subset, the extracted genomic DNA was distributed evenly across all wells of several immunoSEQ 96-well plates, and each plate served as one replicate. For sorted subsets, roughly 0.2 ug genomic DNA, equal to about 30,000 T cell genomes, was loaded into each replicate PCR. Purified libraries were measured with a Qubit 3.0 fluorometer, size-checked on a Bioanalyzer 2100, and measured again with the KAPA Library Quantification kit. Every immunoSEQ 96-well plate was sequenced on a dedicated single-read 150-cycle Illumina NextSeq 550 flow cell. The study's processing was this. Because the immunoSEQ output held only junctional sequences and lacked quality scores, the filtering could not match the filtering applied to full-length reads. Sequences were annotated with PyIR, a Python wrapper for IgBLAST v1.9, and V/J genes and CDR3 were assigned using IMGT germline references. Reads with weak V/J assignments (E-value above 1e-6), missing CDR3, stop codons, out-of-frame junctions, or ambiguous translated residues were removed. A V3J clonotype was defined by an identical inferred V gene, J gene, and CDR3 amino acid sequence. To compute the percentage overlap between repertoires, the number of shared unique clonotypes was divided by the size of the smaller repertoire. Repertoire richness was assessed with RTK rarefaction, the Chao1 estimator, and Recon v2.1 estimates of unobserved clonotypes. For all TCRbeta clonotypes obtained by the gDNA method from a handful of donors, generation probabilities were computed with OLGA. The table comes from immuneACCESS by way of TCRdb, which keeps in-frame sequences with V and J called. Part of the clones is missing from these tables; in studies checked, under half for an unresolved V gene and the rest for unknown reasons. That table is the source of V, J and clone size, and D and trimming were worked out from the DNA. The sample yields about 980,000 clones; approximately 80% were counted once. Roughly 1.5% of the sample is in the top ten clones.

The record originates from a study of shared clonotypes between healthy human individuals (dated by TCRdb to about 2020). In terms of the full investigation: A few men and two women, aged 18 to 49 years, made up the cohort. Per donor, three plates each were used for CD4 naive and CD4 memory, two for CD8 naive, and one for CD8 memory. Blood TCR repertoires of roughly five healthy adults were deeply sequenced to estimate repertoire size and the extent of clonotype sharing between individuals. To increase sequencing depth and limit assay-specific biases, TCR repertoire library preparation and sequencing were carried out by different laboratories using diverse techniques. Between about 0.94 and 8.9 billion PBMCs per donor were obtained by leukapheresis.

The donors were healthy, HIV-negative adults who had no recently reported acute infections or vaccinations. Every donor was a Caucasian adult residing in Nashville, Tennessee, USA. Magnetic negative selection was used to enrich CD4+ T cells, after which naive cells were positively selected on CD45RA and the negative fraction became the memory subset. Blood was obtained by leukapheresis, after which PBMCs were separated by Ficoll-Histopaque density gradient centrifugation and cryopreserved in liquid nitrogen vapor phase. Analytical flow cytometry was used to check the purity and quantity of every magnetically sorted T cell population. Each sorted fraction had its genomic DNA isolated and then quantified by UV absorbance on a Nanodrop 2000c. Overall results and qualifications from the work: Pairwise subsampling indicated that sequencing depth was expected to affect the degree of clonotype sharing among donors. Compared with non-shared clonotypes, the clonotypes found in all four sorted-subset donors had higher generation probabilities. When several donors were compared, the shared fraction of clonotypes was roughly 5% for naive CD4, roughly 3.4% for naive CD8, 2.3% for memory CD4, and about 0.36% for memory CD8. Rarefaction of sorted-subset datasets indicated incomplete sequencing despite the large sequencing depth. Because the study included a small number of donors, the genetic and exposure-history diversity represented was limited. Estimated clonotype richness was generally larger for naive than for memory subsets. Sampling was restricted to blood, and TCR repertoires in tissue are likely to differ from TCR repertoires in blood.

Via the germline V gene, CDR1 is SGHRS and CDR2 YFSETQ. Compared with germline, V lacks 3 bases and J lacks 6 bases; bases without a gene match: 3. The CDR3 measures 14 amino acids from cysteine to phenylalanine. Left in the record is the CDR3 DNA by itself, 42 bases read in frame from the first base. The chain links TRBV5-1 with TRBJ1-5, and TRBD1 matches 10 of the central bases. The TCR originated in a man aged 18 to 35 in good health. Sequenced input: memory CD4+ T cells sorted from blood. Reading the label with the study, this specimen's cell subset or site is: CD45RA-negative fraction. At the DNA level, the sequence is TGCGCCAGCAGCTCCGGACAGGGGGGTCAGCCCCAGCATTTT. It codes for CASSSGQGGQPQHF.